The 20 T cell receptor beta chains below come from one sample, sequenced in a study of blood T cell repertoires in COVID-19. Repertoires were generated with immunoSEQ multiplex PCR, while TCRdb's copy carries only in-frame clones and drops some. Of roughly 350,000 clones listed, roughly 86% are singletons. The sequencing sample was made of peripheral blood. Receptors originate from a woman aged 25 to 39 with COVID-19, enrolled during active disease.

This clone appeared a single time. This chain links TRBV6-2 or TRBV6-3 with TRBJ2-7; 9 bases are shared with TRBD1. Per the germline V gene, CDR1 is MNHEY and CDR2 is SVGEGT. The J segment lost 4 bases and the V segment lost 0 bases, leaving 10 bases of the junction unmatched. The CDR3 has 17 amino acids. DNA of the CDR3: TGTGCCAGCAGTTACTCGACAAGGGGGACAGGGCGTTACGAGCAGTACTTC. Its protein product is CASSYSTRGTGRYEQYF.

The chain employs TRBV19 and TRBJ2-1; 7 bases are a match to TRBD2. Germline CDR1 LNHDA, CDR2 SQIVND (reference sequence). V trimming: 7 bases; J trimming: 4 bases; junction bases outside the gene matches: 10. The CDR3 sequence is 15 residues long. Written as DNA, the CDR3 is TGTGCCAGTAAGCGGGGAGCGGGGAAGTACAATGAGCAGTTCTTC. Encoded protein: CASKRGAGKYNEQFF.

This rearrangement joins TRBV7-2 to TRBJ1-5, with D unclear. This CDR3 comprises 13 residues. Trimming removed 5 bases at V and 11 bases at J, with 16 bases between. Germline V gene lookup returns CDR1 SGHTA and CDR2 FQGNSA. The CDR3 nucleotides read TGTGCCAGCAGCCCCCCGTTTGCAACGGCCCAGCATTTT. Translation gives CASSPPFATAQHF.

The chain joins TRBV19 to TRBJ2-5; D is unresolved. V gave up 4 bases and J gave up 5 bases, with 8 bases separating them. This CDR3 has 12 residues. Germline V lookup: CDR1 LNHDA, CDR2 SQIVND (reference sequence). CDR3 in amino acids: CASSTNGETQYF. CDR3 DNA sequence: TGTGCCAGTAGTACTAACGGTGAGACCCAGTACTTC.

The V and J genes are TRBV9 and TRBJ2-3, with 7 bases matching TRBD2. Per the germline V gene, CDR1 is SGDLS and CDR2 is YYNGEE. This CDR3 has 15 amino acids. The J segment lost 0 bases and the V segment lost 3 bases, leaving 4 bases of the junction unmatched. In nucleotides, the CDR3 is TGTGCCAGCAGCGCCGCCGGGGGGAGCACAGATACGCAGTATTTT. Amino acid sequence: CASSAAGGSTDTQYF.

This clone was seen only once. The CDR3 nucleotides are TGTGCCACCAGTGCCAGACTAGCGGGAAAGGAAAATGAGCAGTTCTTC. Translated: CATSARLAGKENEQFF. The chain carries TRBV24-1 and TRBJ2-1; 11 positions agree with TRBD2. From germline, CDR1 is KGHDR and CDR2 SFDVKD. V trimming: 5 bases; J trimming: 7 bases; junction bases outside the gene matches: 9. This CDR3 region has 16 residues.

The chain joins TRBV15 to TRBJ2-2; no clear D gene. This CDR3 has 14 amino acids. With 6 bases removed from V and 5 bases from J, the gap between germline ends came to 13 bases. Germline V gives CDR1 LNHNV, CDR2 YYDKDF (reference sequence). The CDR3 DNA sequence: TGTGCCACCAGTCCCCTAGTTGAGACCGGGGAGCTGTTTTTT. This codes for CATSPLVETGELFF. The full variable domain, its missing parts supplied by reference TRBV15 and TRBJ2-2, is DAMVIQNPRYQVTQFGKPVTLSCSQTLNHNVMYWYQQKSSQAPKLLFHYYDKDFNNEADTPDNFQSRRPNTSFCFLDIRSPGLGDTAMYLCATSPLVETGELFFGEGSRLTVL.

This clone has just one count. The rearrangement links TRBV28 to TRBJ1-4; 9 positions match TRBD1. Germline loops: CDR1 MDHEN, CDR2 SYDVKM. This CDR3 spans 14 amino acids. The ends lost 7 bases at V and 7 bases at J; junction bases unmatched: 7. In DNA form, the CDR3 reads TGTGCCAGCACCACCGGGACAGGGCGTGAAAAACTGTTTTTT. This sequence encodes CASTTGTGREKLFF.

The gene calls are TRBV19 and TRBJ2-7, with 12 bases lining up with TRBD2. CDR3 length equals 16 residues. Germline V gives CDR1 LNHDA, CDR2 SQIVND (reference sequence). Trimming removed 7 bases from V and 2 bases from J; junction bases left unmatched: 9. The CDR3 nucleotides are TGTGCCAGTATCGTACCCGGACTAGCGGGACCCTACGAGCAGTACTTC. The encoded protein is CASIVPGLAGPYEQYF. The whole variable domain, remainder taken from reference TRBV19 and TRBJ2-7, is DGGITQSPKYLFRKEGQNVTLSCEQNLNHDAMYWYRQDPGQGLRLIYYSQIVNDFQKGDIAEGYSVSREKKESFPLTVTSAQKNPTAFYLCASIVPGLAGPYEQYFGPGTRLTVT.

The table lists this clone with a count of one. V usage is TRBV19 and J usage is TRBJ2-1, with TRBD1 identical over 9 bases. The J segment lost 2 bases and the V segment lost 4 bases, leaving 3 bases of the junction unmatched. The CDR3 runs 15 residues. CDR1 is LNHDA, CDR2 SQIVND, per germline (reference sequence). The DNA of the CDR3 is TGTGCCAGTAGTAGGGGACAGGGCCCCTACAATGAGCAGTTCTTC. Its protein product is CASSRGQGPYNEQFF.

The chain recombines TRBV18 with TRBJ1-5; the match to TRBD1 covers 9 bases. Germline V gives CDR1 KGHSH, CDR2 LQKENI. The J segment lost 1 base and the V segment lost 3 bases, leaving 1 base of the junction unmatched. CDR3 length: 15 residues. CDR3 nucleotide sequence: TGTGCCAGCTCACCGGGGACAGGGAGCAATCAGCCCCAGCATTTT. Amino acids: CASSPGTGSNQPQHF.

The rearrangement joins TRBV28 to TRBJ1-1; D is unresolved. This CDR3 comprises 12 residues. V was cut by 2 bases and J by 8 bases, with 9 bases left in between. CDR1 is MDHEN, CDR2 SYDVKM, per germline. CDR3 loop: CASSLLPTEAFF. The CDR3 DNA reads TGTGCCAGCAGTTTACTACCCACGGAAGCTTTCTTT.

This chain links TRBV4-1 with TRBJ2-3; D gene uncertain. Between the trimmed V and J ends, which lost 0 bases and 4 bases, there was a span of 8 bases. Germline V gene lookup returns CDR1 MGHRA and CDR2 YSYEKL. The CDR3 sequence is 14 residues long. As DNA, the CDR3 is TGCGCCAGCAGCCAAGATAAGACTCCAGATACGCAGTATTTT. It codes for CASSQDKTPDTQYF.

The chain joins TRBV25-1 to TRBJ2-3; D may be TRBD1 (6 bases). Germline V CDR1 and CDR2: MGHDK, SYGVNS. Trimming shortened V by 7 bases and J by 2 bases, and 7 bases separated the two germline ends. CDR3 length: 12 amino acids. The CDR3 reads CASKGDTDTQYF. The CDR3 DNA reads TGTGCCAGCAAGGGGGACACAGATACGCAGTATTTT.

In its sample, this clone was seen once. The chain combines TRBV28 with TRBJ2-7; D gene unclear. This CDR3 has 15 residues. The germline V and J ends were trimmed by 1 base and 5 bases, with 15 bases remaining between them. CDR1 is MDHEN, CDR2 SYDVKM, per germline. The CDR3 sequence is CASSLLRGKVDEQYF. For the CDR3, the DNA is TGTGCCAGCAGTTTATTGCGAGGAAAGGTGGACGAGCAGTACTTC.

This chain links TRBV29-1 with TRBJ1-2; weak D call: TRBD1 (5 bases). CDR3 length: 12 amino acids. Germline V gene lookup returns CDR1 SQVTM and CDR2 ANQGSEA. V was shortened by 0 bases and J by 7 bases, with 9 bases between the two germline ends. The CDR3 reads CSVEERGSGYTF. CDR3 DNA sequence: TGCAGCGTTGAAGAGCGGGGCTCTGGCTACACCTTC.

This chain uses TRBV30 with TRBJ2-5; D gene uncertain. CDR1 is GTSNPN, CDR2 SVGIG, per germline (reference sequence). The CDR3 has 13 residues. V was trimmed by 1 base and J by 2 bases, leaving 8 bases between them. This chain's CDR3 is CAWSGHKQETQYF. In DNA, the CDR3 is TGTGCCTGGAGTGGGCACAAACAAGAGACCCAGTACTTC.

The chain is built from TRBV15 and TRBJ2-1; 10 nucleotides line up with TRBD2. CDR1 is LNHNV, CDR2 YYDKDF, per germline (reference sequence). With 1 base clipped from V and 8 bases from J, the junction kept 8 bases outside the gene matches. The length of the CDR3 is 16 residues. The CDR3 DNA follows: TGTGCCACCAGCAGAGTGGGTCTAGCGGGAGTCGATGAGCAGTTCTTC. Its translation: CATSRVGLAGVDEQFF.

This clone was observed a few times. The gene calls are TRBV9 and TRBJ1-3; no firm D call. This CDR3 contains 15 residues. Germline values: CDR1 SGDLS, CDR2 YYNGEE. V lost 0 bases, J lost 2 bases, and 9 bases lay in between. CDR3 sequence reads: CASSVESGTGNTIYF. CDR3 DNA sequence: TGTGCCAGCAGCGTAGAGTCGGGGACTGGAAACACCATATATTTT.

V and J are TRBV28 and TRBJ2-1; unclear D gene. V lost 11 bases and J 4 bases, leaving 12 bases between the germline ends. Germline lookup yields CDR1 MDHEN and CDR2 SYDVKM. The CDR3 covers 12 residues. For the CDR3, the DNA is TGTGCCCCTGTTACCAGTTACAATGAGCAGTTCTTC. This sequence encodes CAPVTSYNEQFF.